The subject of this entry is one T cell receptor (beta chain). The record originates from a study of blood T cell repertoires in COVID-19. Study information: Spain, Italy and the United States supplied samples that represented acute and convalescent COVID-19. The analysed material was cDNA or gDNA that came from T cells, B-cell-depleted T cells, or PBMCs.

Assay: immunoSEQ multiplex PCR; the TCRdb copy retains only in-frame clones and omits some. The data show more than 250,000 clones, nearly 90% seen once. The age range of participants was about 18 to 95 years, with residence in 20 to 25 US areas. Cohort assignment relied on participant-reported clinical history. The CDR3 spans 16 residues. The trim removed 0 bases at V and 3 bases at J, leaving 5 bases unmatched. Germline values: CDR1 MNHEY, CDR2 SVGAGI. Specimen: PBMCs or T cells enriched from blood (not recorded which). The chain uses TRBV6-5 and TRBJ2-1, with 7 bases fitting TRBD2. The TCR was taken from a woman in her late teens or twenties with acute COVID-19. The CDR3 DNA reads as TGTGCCAGCAGTTACTCGAAGGGAGGGATCTACAATGAGCAGTTCTTC. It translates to CASSYSKGGIYNEQFF.